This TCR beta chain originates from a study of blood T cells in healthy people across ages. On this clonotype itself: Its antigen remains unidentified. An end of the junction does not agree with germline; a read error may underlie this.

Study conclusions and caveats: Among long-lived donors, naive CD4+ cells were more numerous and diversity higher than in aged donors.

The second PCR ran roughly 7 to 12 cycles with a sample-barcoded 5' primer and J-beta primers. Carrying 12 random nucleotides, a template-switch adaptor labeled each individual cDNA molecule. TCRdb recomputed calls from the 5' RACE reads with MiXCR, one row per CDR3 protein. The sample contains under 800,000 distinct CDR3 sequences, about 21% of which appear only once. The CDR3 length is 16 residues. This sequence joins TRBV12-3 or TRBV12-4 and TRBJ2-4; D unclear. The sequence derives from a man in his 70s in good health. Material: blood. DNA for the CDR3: TGTGCCAGCAGTTTTATGGCTAGTGAGGCCAAAAACATTCGGTACTTC. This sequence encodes CASSFMASEAKNIRYF.